One sample yielded the 11 T cell receptor beta chains listed below, sequenced in a study of cytomegalovirus exposure and HLA in healthy donors. Primers for the PCR totalled 60 Vbeta and 13 Jbeta. Assay: immunoSEQ multiplex PCR; the TCRdb copy retains only in-frame clones and omits some. In the table there are under 200,000 clones, more than 9.5% of which are singletons. Sequencing used PBMCs. Receptor source: a man aged 50 to 60 in good health and CMV-seropositive.

This clone was counted between two and nine times. J is TRBJ1-1 and V is TRBV6-5, with D perhaps matching TRBD1 (5 bases). CDR3 length: 14 residues. V lost 2 bases and J lost 0, with 7 bases in between. Germline CDR1 and CDR2: MNHEY and SVGAGI. The CDR3 loop reads CASSYRGMNTEAFF. The CDR3, as DNA: TGTGCCAGCAGTTACCGGGGGATGAACACTGAAGCTTTCTTT.

This chain joins TRBV30 and TRBJ2-1; tentatively, D is TRBD1 (5 bases). CDR3 length: 13 residues. V was pared by 2 bases and J by 4 bases, with 9 bases between. The V gene's germline CDR1 is GTSNPN and CDR2 SVGIG (reference sequence). In nucleotides, the CDR3 is TGTGCCTGGAGTCAGACAGTATACAATGAGCAGTTCTTC. Translation gives CAWSQTVYNEQFF. Supplemented by reference TRBV30 and TRBJ2-1, the full variable domain reads SQTIHQWPATLVQPVGSPLSLECTVEGTSNPNLYWYRQAAGRGLQLLFYSVGIGQISSEVPQNLSASRPQDRQFILSSKKLLLSDSGFYLCAWSQTVYNEQFFGPGTRLTVL.

This clone was counted a few times. V gene TRBV10-2 combines with J gene TRBJ2-1; TRBD1 agrees at 11 bases. CDR1 and CDR2 (germline): WSHSY, SAAADI. After removal of 6 bases from V and 8 bases from J, the junction contained 12 bases not matched to a gene. The CDR3 is made up of 16 amino acids. The CDR3 is CASRSGTGGMEDEQFF. CDR3 bases: TGCGCCAGCAGATCCGGGACAGGGGGGATGGAAGATGAGCAGTTCTTC.

The J gene is TRBJ1-1, the V gene TRBV5-1; 8 bases are shared with TRBD1. CDR1 and CDR2 from the germline V gene are SGHRS and YFSETQ. Unmatched junction bases numbered 5, after V lost 3 bases and J lost 7 bases. The CDR3 has 13 amino acids. The CDR3 is CASSSGQGVEAFF. For the CDR3, the DNA is TGCGCCAGCAGCTCAGGACAGGGTGTTGAAGCTTTCTTT.

Only a few counts were recorded for this clone. This chain joins TRBV10-3 and TRBJ1-2; TRBD1 agrees at 10 bases. The CDR3 has 15 residues. Trimming removed 0 bases from V and 3 bases from J; junction bases left unmatched: 1. Germline V gives CDR1 ENHRY, CDR2 SYGVKD. CDR3 loop: CAISESDRGDYGYTF. Written as DNA, the CDR3 is TGTGCCATCAGTGAGTCGGACAGGGGGGACTATGGCTACACCTTC.

Points on this clone: Mismatch with germline at one junction end may stem from a read error. The chain combines TRBV13 with TRBJ1-2, with D hard to call. Germline CDR1 is PRHDT and CDR2 is FYEKMQ (reference sequence). This CDR3 has 13 residues. The CDR3 sequence is CASSPPVSYCYTF. The CDR3 DNA follows: TGTGCCAGCAGCCCGCCCGTCTCCTATTGCTACACCTTC.

This clone turned up a few times. The chain recombines TRBV2 with TRBJ2-3; tentative D call: TRBD1 (6 bases). Germline values: CDR1 SNHLY, CDR2 FYNNEI. The ends were cut back, 8 bases at V and 0 bases at J, with 12 bases in the middle. The CDR3 loop spans 14 amino acids. Here the CDR3 reads CASPRDKSTDTQYF. CDR3 nucleotides: TGTGCCAGCCCCCGGGACAAAAGCACAGATACGCAGTATTTT.

This clone appeared a few times. The J gene is TRBJ1-2, the V gene TRBV7-6, with 7 nucleotides matching TRBD1. CDR1 and CDR2 from the germline V gene are SGHVS and FNYEAQ. The J segment lost 2 bases and the V segment lost 0 bases, leaving 6 bases of the junction unmatched. The CDR3 length is 16 residues. The CDR3 bases are TGTGCCAGCAGCTTAGCGGGGGCAGGGGGGAACTATGGCTACACCTTC. Translating it yields CASSLAGAGGNYGYTF.

This clone was detected only a few times. This sequence joins TRBV5-6 and TRBJ1-6; TRBD1 matches at 8 bases. V shed 1 base, J shed 8 bases, and the junction held 2 bases outside the gene matches. The CDR3 is 14 amino acids. Germline CDR1 is SGHDT and CDR2 is YYEEEE. The CDR3: CASSLNRGYSPLHF. As DNA, the CDR3 is TGTGCCAGCAGCTTGAACAGGGGGTATTCACCCCTCCACTTT.

The chain joins TRBV6-5 to TRBJ1-6; D is perhaps TRBD1 (5 bases). V lost 8 bases and J 5 bases, leaving 13 bases between the germline ends. Germline values: CDR1 MNHEY, CDR2 SVGAGI. This CDR3 is built from 14 residues. CDR3 bases: TGTGCCAGCGGTTCATCAGGGAATAATTCACCCCTCCACTTT. It is translated as CASGSSGNNSPLHF.

This clone was counted a few times. V usage is TRBV5-1 and J usage is TRBJ1-3; D is perhaps TRBD1 (5 bases). V lost 4 bases to trimming and J lost 0 bases, with 8 bases between them. CDR1 and CDR2 from the germline V gene are SGHRS and YFSETQ. CDR3 size: 14 residues. The CDR3 spells CASSVGDSGNTIYF. The CDR3 DNA is TGCGCCAGCAGCGTAGGGGACTCTGGAAACACCATATATTTT. The full variable domain, rest sourced from reference TRBV5-1 and TRBJ1-3, is KAGVTQTPRYLIKTRGQQVTLSCSPISGHRSVSWYQQTPGQGLQFLFEYFSETQRNKGNFPGRFSGRQFSNSRSEMNVSTLELGDSALYLCASSVGDSGNTIYFGEGSWLTVV.